This T cell receptor (beta chain) was captured in a study of shared clonotypes between healthy human individuals. Terminally differentiated effector memory CD45RA+ cells were excluded from the naive CD8 cells, which were CD45RO-negative and positively selected for CCR7. This clone was found once. The antigen is not known. Study results and limitations: Estimated richness values were generally larger in naive subsets than in memory subsets.

This table comes from immunoSEQ multiplex PCR, and its TCRdb copy is limited to in-frame clones, with some not included. Of millions of clones in the sample, about 95% were seen once. Sample: naive CD8+ T cells sorted from blood. This sequence originates from a man aged 18 to 29 in good health.

CDR3 loop: CASSHAPGLAVEQYF. CDR3 coding DNA: TGCGCCAGCAGCCATGCTCCGGGACTAGCCGTCGAGCAGTACTTC. J is TRBJ2-7 and V is TRBV4-3, with 9 bases that match TRBD2. V lost 3 bases and J lost 6; bases outside the gene matches: 9. This CDR3 region has 15 residues. From germline, CDR1 is LGHNA and CDR2 YSLEER.